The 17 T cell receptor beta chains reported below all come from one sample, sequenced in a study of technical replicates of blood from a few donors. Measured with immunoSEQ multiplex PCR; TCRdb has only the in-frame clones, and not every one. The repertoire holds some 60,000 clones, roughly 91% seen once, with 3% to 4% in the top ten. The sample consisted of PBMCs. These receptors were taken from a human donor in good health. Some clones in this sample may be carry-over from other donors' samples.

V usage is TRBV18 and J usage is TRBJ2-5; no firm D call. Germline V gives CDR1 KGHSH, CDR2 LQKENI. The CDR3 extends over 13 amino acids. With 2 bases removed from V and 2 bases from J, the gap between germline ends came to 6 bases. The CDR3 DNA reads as TGTGCCAGCTCACCAGCACTACAAGAGACCCAGTACTTC. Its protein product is CASSPALQETQYF.

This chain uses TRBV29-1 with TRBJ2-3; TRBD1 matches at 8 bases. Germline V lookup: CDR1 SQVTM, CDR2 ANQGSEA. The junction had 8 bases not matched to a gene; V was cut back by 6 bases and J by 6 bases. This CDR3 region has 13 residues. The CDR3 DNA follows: TGCAGCGTCAACGGACAGGGCGGGGATACGCAGTATTTT. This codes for CSVNGQGGDTQYF.

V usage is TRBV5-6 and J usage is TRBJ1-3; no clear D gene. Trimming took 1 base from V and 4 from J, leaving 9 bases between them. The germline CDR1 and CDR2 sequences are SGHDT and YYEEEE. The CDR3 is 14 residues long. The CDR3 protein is CASSLRSTGNTIYF. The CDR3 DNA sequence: TGTGCCAGCAGCTTGCGATCCACAGGAAACACCATATATTTT.

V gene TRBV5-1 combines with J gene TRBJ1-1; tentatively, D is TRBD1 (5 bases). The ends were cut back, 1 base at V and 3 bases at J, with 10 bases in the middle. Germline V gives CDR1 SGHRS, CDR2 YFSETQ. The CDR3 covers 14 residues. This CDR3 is CASSLRGSDTEAFF. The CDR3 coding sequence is TGCGCCAGCAGCTTGCGGGGGTCCGACACTGAAGCTTTCTTT.

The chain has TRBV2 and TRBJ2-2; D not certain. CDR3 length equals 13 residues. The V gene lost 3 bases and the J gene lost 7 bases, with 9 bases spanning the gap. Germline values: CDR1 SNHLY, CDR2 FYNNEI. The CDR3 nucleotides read TGTGCCAGCAGTGAGCTGTCTAACGGGGAGCTGTTTTTT. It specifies CASSELSNGELFF. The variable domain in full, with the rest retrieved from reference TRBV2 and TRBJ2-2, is EPEVTQTPSHQVTQMGQEVILRCVPISNHLYFYWYRQILGQKVEFLVSFYNNEISEKSEIFDDQFSVERPDGSNFTLKIRSTKLEDSAMYFCASSELSNGELFFGEGSRLTVL.

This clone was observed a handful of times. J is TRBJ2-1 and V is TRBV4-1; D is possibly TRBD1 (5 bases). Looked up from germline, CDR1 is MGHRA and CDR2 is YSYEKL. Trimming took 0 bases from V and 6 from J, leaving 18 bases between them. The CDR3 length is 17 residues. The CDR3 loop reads CASSQERRQGSRNEQFF. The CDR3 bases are TGCGCCAGCAGCCAAGAGCGAAGGCAGGGTAGTCGCAATGAGCAGTTCTTC.

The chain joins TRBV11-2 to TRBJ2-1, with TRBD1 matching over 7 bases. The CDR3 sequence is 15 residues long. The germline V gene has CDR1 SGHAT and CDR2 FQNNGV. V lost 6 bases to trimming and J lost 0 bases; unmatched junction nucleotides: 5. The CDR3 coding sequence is TGTGCCAGCAGTAAACAGGGGCCCTCCTACAATGAGCAGTTCTTC. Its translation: CASSKQGPSYNEQFF.

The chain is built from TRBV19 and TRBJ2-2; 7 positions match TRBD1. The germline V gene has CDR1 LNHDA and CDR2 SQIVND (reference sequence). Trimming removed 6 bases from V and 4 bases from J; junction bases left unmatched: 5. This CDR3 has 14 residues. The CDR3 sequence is CASRQGVGTGELFF. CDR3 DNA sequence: TGTGCCAGTAGGCAGGGGGTCGGCACCGGGGAGCTGTTTTTT.

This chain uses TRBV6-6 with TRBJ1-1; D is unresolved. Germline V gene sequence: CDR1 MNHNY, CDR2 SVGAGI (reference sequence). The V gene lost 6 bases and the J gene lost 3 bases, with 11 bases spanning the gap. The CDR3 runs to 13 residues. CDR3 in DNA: TGTGCCAGCAGACTAGACCGCTACACTGAAGCTTTCTTT. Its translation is CASRLDRYTEAFF.

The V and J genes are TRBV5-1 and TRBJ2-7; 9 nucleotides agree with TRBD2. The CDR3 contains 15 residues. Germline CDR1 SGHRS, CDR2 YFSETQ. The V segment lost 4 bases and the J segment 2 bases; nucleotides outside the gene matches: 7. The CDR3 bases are TGCGCCAGCAGCCGCGCGCGGGAGGGGGCCTACGAGCAGTACTTC. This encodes CASSRAREGAYEQYF.

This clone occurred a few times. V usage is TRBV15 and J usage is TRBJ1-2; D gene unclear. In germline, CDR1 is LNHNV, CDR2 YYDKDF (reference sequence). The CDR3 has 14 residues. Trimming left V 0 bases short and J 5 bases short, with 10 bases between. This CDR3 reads CATSRDASDYGYTF. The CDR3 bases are TGTGCCACCAGCAGAGATGCGTCCGATTATGGCTACACCTTC.

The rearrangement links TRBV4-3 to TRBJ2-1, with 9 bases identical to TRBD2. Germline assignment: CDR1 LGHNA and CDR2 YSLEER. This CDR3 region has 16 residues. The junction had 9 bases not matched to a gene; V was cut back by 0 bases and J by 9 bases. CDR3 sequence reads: CASSQDWVAGVVEQFF. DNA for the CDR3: TGCGCCAGCAGCCAAGATTGGGTAGCGGGGGTGGTTGAGCAGTTCTTC.

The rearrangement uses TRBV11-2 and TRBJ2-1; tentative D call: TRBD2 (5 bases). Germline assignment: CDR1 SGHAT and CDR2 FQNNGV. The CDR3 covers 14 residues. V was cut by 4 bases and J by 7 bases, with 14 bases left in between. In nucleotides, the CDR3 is TGTGCCAGCAGCTCCTTCACTAGTGTAAATGAGCAGTTCTTC. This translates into CASSSFTSVNEQFF.

Here the CDR3 reads CASSVGTSGGGSTDTQYF. CDR3 in DNA: TGTGCCAGCAGCGTAGGGACTAGCGGGGGGGGTAGCACAGATACGCAGTATTTT. This chain joins TRBV9 and TRBJ2-3; TRBD2 agrees at 15 bases. CDR3 length: 18 amino acids. Trimming removed 0 bases from V and 0 bases from J; junction bases left unmatched: 2. The germline gives CDR1 SGDLS, CDR2 YYNGEE.

The CDR3 loop is CASSQQDRTYEQYF. CDR3 nucleotides: TGTGCCAGCAGCCAGCAGGACAGGACCTACGAGCAGTACTTC. This chain joins TRBV7-9 and TRBJ2-7, with TRBD1 identical over 7 bases. CDR3 length: 14 amino acids. V lost 5 bases and J lost 2; bases outside the gene matches: 6. The V gene's germline CDR1 is SEHNR and CDR2 FQNEAQ (reference sequence).

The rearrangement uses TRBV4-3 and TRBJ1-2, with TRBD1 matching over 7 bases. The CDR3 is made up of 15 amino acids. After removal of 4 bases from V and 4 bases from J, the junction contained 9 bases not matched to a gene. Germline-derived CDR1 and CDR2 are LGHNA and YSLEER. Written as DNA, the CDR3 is TGCGCCAGCAGCCCCTCACGGACAGGAACCTATGGCTACACCTTC. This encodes CASSPSRTGTYGYTF.

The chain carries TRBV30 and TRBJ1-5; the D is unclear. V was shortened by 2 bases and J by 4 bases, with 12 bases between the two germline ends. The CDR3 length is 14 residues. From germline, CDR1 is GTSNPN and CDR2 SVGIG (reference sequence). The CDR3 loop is CAWSFSTLNQPQHF. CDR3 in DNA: TGTGCCTGGAGTTTTAGCACCCTAAATCAGCCCCAGCATTTT.